This T cell receptor beta chain came from a study of T cell responses to AZD1222 COVID-19 vaccine. As regards this clone: The antigen remains undetermined.

V was trimmed by 3 bases and J by 7 bases, leaving 16 bases between them. The germline V gene has CDR1 MNHNS and CDR2 SASEGT. The CDR3 length is 14 residues. Study conclusions and caveats: Repertoire sampling occurred only after the peak T cell response.

Profiled with immunoSEQ multiplex PCR; TCRdb holds only in-frame clones, not every one. This table holds about 140,000 clones, more than 75% found once. The chain links TRBV6-1 to TRBJ2-7; D unclear. The sequence derives from an adult who received the AZD1222 COVID-19 vaccine. Sequences were derived from peripheral blood, sampled 28 days after the second AZD1222 dose. The CDR3 region has the DNA TGTGCCAGCAGTGACATTTTTGCCTATGGTGAGCAGTACTTC. Protein product: CASSDIFAYGEQYF.